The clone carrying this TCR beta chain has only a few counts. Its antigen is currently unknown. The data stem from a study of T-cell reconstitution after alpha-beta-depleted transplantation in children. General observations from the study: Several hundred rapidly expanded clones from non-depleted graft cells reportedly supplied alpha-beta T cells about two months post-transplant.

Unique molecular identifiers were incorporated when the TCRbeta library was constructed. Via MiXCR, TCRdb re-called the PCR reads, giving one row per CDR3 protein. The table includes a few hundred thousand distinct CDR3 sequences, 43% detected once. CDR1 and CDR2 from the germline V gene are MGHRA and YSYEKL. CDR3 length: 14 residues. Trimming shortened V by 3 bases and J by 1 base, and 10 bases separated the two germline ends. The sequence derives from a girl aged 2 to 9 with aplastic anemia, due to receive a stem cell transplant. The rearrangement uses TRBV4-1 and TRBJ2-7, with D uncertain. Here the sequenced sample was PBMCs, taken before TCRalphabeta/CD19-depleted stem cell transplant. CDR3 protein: CASSQVVESYEQYF. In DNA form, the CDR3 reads TGCGCCAGCAGCCAGGTGGTGGAGTCCTACGAGCAGTACTTC.